This TCR beta chain was sequenced for a study of Ad26.COV2.S vaccination and SARS-CoV-2 variants. Treatment of the sample: around 19 received Ad26.COV2.S at low or high dose, single or two shots; about 5 received placebo; per-sample allocation not given. Collection of samples fell on day 63 after the first vaccine or placebo injection. Boston provided a donor who was an adult aged 18-55 years. TCRdb's copy holds only in-frame clones and misses some; the assay was immunoSEQ multiplex PCR. In the table there are around 500,000 clones, about nine tenths of which are singletons. Findings and limits, study-wide: The TCR-based breadth and depth measures might underestimate overall T cell responses. Reported findings describe substantial breadth in spike-specific CD8+ and CD4+ T cell responses following vaccination. Spike-specific TCR breadth ran higher among vaccine recipients than placebo recipients.

Comment on this clone: Its antigen is currently unknown.

The origin of this receptor is a person between 18 and 60 years old who received the Ad26.COV2.S COVID-19 vaccine or a placebo. Sequencing was performed on peripheral blood, taken in a trial of Ad26.COV2.S vaccine versus placebo.

The CDR3 DNA reads TGTGCCAGCAGCCAAGAGGGGGGTAGCTCGGTCGAGCAGTACTTC. As protein: CASSQEGGSSVEQYF. The gene calls are TRBV4-2 and TRBJ2-7; D possibly corresponds to TRBD2 (6 bases). CDR1 LGHNA and CDR2 YNFKEQ come from the germline V gene. Trimming removed 0 bases at V and 6 bases at J, with 15 bases between. The CDR3 contains 15 residues.